This is a list of T cell receptor beta chains from one sample in a study of T cell repertoires in cytomegalovirus infection. Using its own MiXCR run on the reads, TCRdb lists one record per CDR3 protein. The sample carries around 750,000 distinct CDR3 sequences, around a third recorded once. These TCRs' antigens remain unknown. Sample: cultured CD8+ T cells from PBMCs, taken from culture after CMV antigen stimulation. Receptors originate from a human donor in good health (CMV status not recorded). Some clones in this sample may be carry-over from other donors' samples. Both conserved end residues are part of each CDR3. A D gene is named only where the DNA matches it firmly. Part of the rows lack a size; the others show once, few, many or a class for expanded clones.

v_gene: TRBV6-6; j_gene: TRBJ2-3; d_gene: TRBD2; abundance: .; CDR3aa: CASSLPGLARTDTQYF; CDR3nt: TGTGCCAGCAGTCTGCCTGGACTAGCGAGAACAGATACGCAGTATTTT
v_gene: TRBV7-2; j_gene: TRBJ1-4; d_gene: .; abundance: few; CDR3aa: CASSGDGPNEKLFF; CDR3nt: TGTGCCAGCAGCGGGGACGGCCCCAATGAAAAACTGTTTTTT
v_gene: TRBV7-2; j_gene: TRBJ2-1; d_gene: .; abundance: many; CDR3aa: CASSFTRSSYNEQFF; CDR3nt: TGTGCCAGCAGCTTTACTAGGAGCTCCTACAATGAGCAGTTCTTC
v_gene: TRBV5-4; j_gene: TRBJ2-7; d_gene: .; abundance: .; CDR3aa: CAVDSDTTDEQYF; CDR3nt: TGTGCAGTCGACTCGGACACGACCGACGAGCAGTACTTC
v_gene: TRBV3-1; j_gene: TRBJ1-5; d_gene: .; abundance: few; CDR3aa: CASSPHRSRVLWQHQPQHF; CDR3nt: .
v_gene: TRBV27; j_gene: TRBJ2-5; d_gene: .; abundance: .; CDR3aa: CASSFKSFKETQYF; CDR3nt: TGTGCCAGCAGTTTTAAATCGTTCAAAGAGACCCAGTACTTC
v_gene: TRBV7-6; j_gene: TRBJ1-2; d_gene: TRBD1; abundance: few; CDR3aa: CASSLSIGGQGFHGYTF; CDR3nt: TGTGCCAGCAGCTTAAGTATTGGGGGACAGGGTTTTCATGGCTACACCTTC
v_gene: TRBV7-8; j_gene: TRBJ2-3; d_gene: TRBD2; abundance: many; CDR3aa: CASSRTSGAVIGDTQYF; CDR3nt: TGTGCCAGCAGCCGGACTAGCGGCGCGGTGATTGGGGATACGCAGTATTTT
v_gene: TRBV19; j_gene: TRBJ1-5; d_gene: .; abundance: .; CDR3aa: CASSIISNNQPQHF; CDR3nt: TGTGCCAGTAGTATAATCAGTAATAATCAGCCCCAGCATTTT
v_gene: TRBV6-8; j_gene: TRBJ2-1; d_gene: .; abundance: .; CDR3aa: CASSTGGPLEQFF; CDR3nt: TGTGCCAGCAGTACCGGGGGGCCGCTTGAGCAGTTCTTC
v_gene: TRBV7-8; j_gene: TRBJ2-5; d_gene: .; abundance: many; CDR3aa: CASSPGVFLETQYF; CDR3nt: TGTGCCAGCAGCCCCGGGGTATTCTTGGAGACCCAGTACTTC
v_gene: TRBV19; j_gene: TRBJ2-2; d_gene: TRBD2; abundance: once; CDR3aa: CASVALAANTGELFF; CDR3nt: TGTGCCAGTGTTGCACTAGCGGCGAACACCGGGGAGCTGTTTTTT
v_gene: TRBV19; j_gene: TRBJ2-7; d_gene: .; abundance: .; CDR3aa: CASSIGQGAGYEQYF; CDR3nt: TGTGCCAGTAGTATCGGACAAGGGGCTGGCTACGAGCAGTACTTC